The 17 T cell receptor beta chains below all came from one sample that was sequenced in a study of blood T cell repertoires in COVID-19. Assay: immunoSEQ multiplex PCR; the TCRdb copy retains only in-frame clones and omits some. The top ten hold around 3.4% of the sample, which has about 250,000 clones, roughly 77% seen once. Source material: peripheral blood. These receptors were collected from an elderly woman with acute or convalescent COVID-19.

V usage is TRBV5-1 and J usage is TRBJ2-5, with 8 bases that match TRBD1. This CDR3 is built from 18 residues. Trimming cost V 0 bases and J 2 bases; bases outside gene matches: 12. The germline V gene encodes CDR1 SGHRS and CDR2 YFSETQ. The CDR3 coding sequence is TGCGCCAGCAGCTTGGGACAGGGGAGTTTTGTTGTTCAAGAGACCCAGTACTTC. It yields the protein CASSLGQGSFVVQETQYF.

This chain uses TRBV6-6 with TRBJ2-1; 7 nucleotides align to TRBD1. V lost 0 bases and J lost 7; bases outside the gene matches: 3. The germline gives CDR1 MNHNY, CDR2 SVGAGI (reference sequence). The CDR3 spans 14 residues. DNA of the CDR3: TGTGCCAGCAGTTACTCGGACAGGCAGAATGAGCAGTTCTTC. This codes for CASSYSDRQNEQFF.

V and J are TRBV18 and TRBJ1-1; D is undetermined. Trimming left V 4 bases short and J 4 bases short, with 16 bases between. Germline CDR1 and CDR2: KGHSH and LQKENI. The CDR3 has 15 residues. The CDR3 reads CASSQPGGLGTEAFF. CDR3 in DNA: TGTGCCAGCTCACAACCGGGAGGGTTAGGCACTGAAGCTTTCTTT.

The rearrangement joins TRBV2 to TRBJ1-3; D possibly corresponds to TRBD1 (6 bases). V gave up 5 bases and J gave up 4 bases, with 15 bases separating them. Germline assignment: CDR1 SNHLY and CDR2 FYNNEI. The length of the CDR3 is 15 residues. Here the CDR3 reads CASSQTTGTGNTIYF. The CDR3 DNA sequence: TGTGCCAGCAGTCAGACCACAGGGACCGGAAACACCATATATTTT.

The chain recombines TRBV18 with TRBJ2-7; 7 bases are shared with TRBD2. Germline V gene sequence: CDR1 KGHSH, CDR2 LQKENI. The CDR3 loop spans 14 amino acids. The V segment lost 5 bases and the J segment 4 bases; nucleotides outside the gene matches: 8. The CDR3 sequence: CASSSGTMNYEQYF. The CDR3 nucleotides are TGTGCCAGCTCATCCGGGACTATGAATTACGAGCAGTACTTC.

This clone has only a few counts. The chain is built from TRBV2 and TRBJ2-5; 13 positions match TRBD2. The germline CDR1 and CDR2 sequences are SNHLY and FYNNEI. After removal of 7 bases from V and 11 bases from J, the junction contained 16 bases not matched to a gene. The CDR3 is 16 amino acids. The CDR3 DNA is TGTGCCAGCACCGCCGGCGGACTAGCGGGAGTTAGTGCTCAGTACTTC. Its translation: CASTAGGLAGVSAQYF.

This clone came up once. The chain combines TRBV5-1 with TRBJ2-2; D possibly corresponds to TRBD1 (6 bases). V was cut by 2 bases and J by 6 bases, with 20 bases left in between. CDR1 SGHRS and CDR2 YFSETQ come from the germline V gene. The CDR3 is 17 residues long. The CDR3 here is CASSFLASGENSGELFF. In DNA, the CDR3 is TGCGCCAGCAGCTTTTTAGCGTCAGGGGAAAACTCCGGGGAGCTGTTTTTT.

In its sample, this clone was seen a few times. CDR3 bases: TGTGCCAGCAGTTCGCCCCCCGGGACAGGGAACTCACCCCTCCACTTT. Translation gives CASSSPPGTGNSPLHF. The chain links TRBV28 to TRBJ1-6, with 9 bases identical to TRBD1. Trimming cost V 4 bases and J 10 bases; bases outside gene matches: 11. From germline, CDR1 is MDHEN and CDR2 SYDVKM. The CDR3 is 16 amino acids.

The DNA of the CDR3 is TGTGCCAGCAGCTTGGCTAGCGGCAGCACAGATACGCAGTATTTT. Translated: CASSLASGSTDTQYF. This chain uses TRBV5-4 with TRBJ2-3; 7 bases are a match to TRBD2. This CDR3 has 15 amino acids. Germline V CDR1 and CDR2: SGHNT, YYREEE (reference sequence). J gave up 0 bases and V 0 bases, and 1 base lay outside the gene matches. Supplemented by reference TRBV5-4 and TRBJ2-3, the full variable domain reads ETGVTQSPTHLIKTRGQQVTLRCSSQSGHNTVSWYQQALGQGPQFIFQYYREEENGRGNFPPRFSGLQFPNYSSELNVNALELDDSALYLCASSLASGSTDTQYFGPGTRLTVL.

In its sample, this clone was seen a few times. This chain links TRBV5-8 with TRBJ1-6; possible D gene TRBD1, 6 bases. This CDR3 spans 15 amino acids. V lost 5 bases, J lost 0 bases, and 9 bases lay in between. Germline V CDR1 and CDR2: SGHTS, YDEGEE. The CDR3 region has the DNA TGTGCCAGCAGTAGAGGGGGCTCCTATAATTCACCCCTCCACTTT. Residues: CASSRGGSYNSPLHF.

V is TRBV5-1 and J is TRBJ1-3; D gene uncertain. In germline, CDR1 is SGHRS, CDR2 YFSETQ. There are 13 residues in the CDR3. V was clipped by 6 bases and J by 4 bases, with 11 bases between them. CDR3 nucleotides: TGCGCCAGCACTAATCGCGAGGGAAACACCATATATTTT. It is translated as CASTNREGNTIYF.

The chain combines TRBV11-2 with TRBJ2-3; 9 bases align to TRBD2. Germline CDR1 SGHAT, CDR2 FQNNGV. The CDR3 covers 16 residues. V lost 2 bases and J lost 2; bases outside the gene matches: 5. CDR3 coding DNA: TGTGCCAGCAGCTTACTTAGCGGGGGCTTCACAGATACGCAGTATTTT. Protein product: CASSLLSGGFTDTQYF.

The chain combines TRBV5-1 with TRBJ2-6; perhaps TRBD1 as D (7 bases). The CDR3 runs to 19 residues. V was cut by 1 base and J by 2 bases, with 19 bases left in between. Per the germline V gene, CDR1 is SGHRS and CDR2 is YFSETQ. CDR3 in amino acids: CASSLRRGREGTGANVLTF. In DNA form, the CDR3 reads TGCGCCAGCAGCTTGAGAAGGGGGCGGGAAGGGACTGGGGCCAACGTCCTGACTTTC.

The J gene is TRBJ2-7, the V gene TRBV5-1, with D perhaps TRBD2 (6 bases). Germline-derived CDR1 and CDR2 are SGHRS and YFSETQ. The CDR3 runs to 13 residues. With 2 bases removed from V and 3 bases from J, the gap between germline ends came to 9 bases. This CDR3 is CASSFSGLYEQYF. The CDR3 DNA follows: TGCGCCAGCAGCTTTTCGGGACTCTACGAGCAGTACTTC.

This chain links TRBV5-1 with TRBJ1-6; 9 bases match TRBD1. Per germline, CDR1 SGHRS and CDR2 YFSETQ. The CDR3 loop spans 17 amino acids. J gave up 1 base and V 4 bases, and 6 bases lay outside the gene matches. DNA of the CDR3: TGCGCCAGCAGCCCGCGGACAGGGGAGTCCTATAATTCACCCCTCCACTTT. Amino acids: CASSPRTGESYNSPLHF. Full variable domain (remainder filled in from reference TRBV5-1 and TRBJ1-6): KAGVTQTPRYLIKTRGQQVTLSCSPISGHRSVSWYQQTPGQGLQFLFEYFSETQRNKGNFPGRFSGRQFSNSRSEMNVSTLELGDSALYLCASSPRTGESYNSPLHFGNGTRLTVT.

This chain joins TRBV2 and TRBJ2-7, with TRBD2 as a possible D gene (5 bases). The germline V gene encodes CDR1 SNHLY and CDR2 FYNNEI. CDR3 length equals 16 residues. Trimming left V 2 bases short and J 3 bases short, with 17 bases between. The CDR3 is CASSESLRRDYYEQYF. The CDR3 region has the DNA TGTGCCAGCAGTGAATCCTTGCGTCGCGACTACTACGAGCAGTACTTC.

This chain links TRBV2 with TRBJ2-1; TRBD1 matches at 8 bases. After removal of 4 bases from V and 7 bases from J, the junction contained 6 bases not matched to a gene. The CDR3 has 14 residues. Germline V lookup: CDR1 SNHLY, CDR2 FYNNEI. CDR3 bases: TGTGCCAGCAGTGTTCAGGGGGCGAGGAATGAGCAGTTCTTC. Its translation: CASSVQGARNEQFF.